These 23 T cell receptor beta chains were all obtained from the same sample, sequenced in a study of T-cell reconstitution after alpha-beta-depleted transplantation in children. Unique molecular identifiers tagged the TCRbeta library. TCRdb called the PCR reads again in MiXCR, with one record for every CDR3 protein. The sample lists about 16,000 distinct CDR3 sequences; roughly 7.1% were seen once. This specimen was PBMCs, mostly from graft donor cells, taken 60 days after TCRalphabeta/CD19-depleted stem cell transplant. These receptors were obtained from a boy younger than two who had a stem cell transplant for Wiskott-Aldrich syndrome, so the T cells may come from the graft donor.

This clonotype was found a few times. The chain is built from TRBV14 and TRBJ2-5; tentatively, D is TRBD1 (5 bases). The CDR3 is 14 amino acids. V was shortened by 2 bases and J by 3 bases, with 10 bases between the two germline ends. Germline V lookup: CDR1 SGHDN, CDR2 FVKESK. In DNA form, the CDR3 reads TGTGCCAGCAGCCAACCCAGACAGAAAGAGACCCAGTACTTC. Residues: CASSQPRQKETQYF.

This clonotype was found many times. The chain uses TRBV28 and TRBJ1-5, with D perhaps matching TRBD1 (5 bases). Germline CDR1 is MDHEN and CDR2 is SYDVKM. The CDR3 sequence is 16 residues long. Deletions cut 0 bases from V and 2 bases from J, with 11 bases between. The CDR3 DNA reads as TGTGCCAGCAGTTTATGGGACAATACGGGCAATCAGCCCCAGCATTTT. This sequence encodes CASSLWDNTGNQPQHF.

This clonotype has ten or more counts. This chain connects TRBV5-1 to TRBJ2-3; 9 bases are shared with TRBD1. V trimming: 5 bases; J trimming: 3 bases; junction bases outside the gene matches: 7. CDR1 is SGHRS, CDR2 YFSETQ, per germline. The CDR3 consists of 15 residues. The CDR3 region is CASRYWDRETDTQYF. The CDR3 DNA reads TGCGCCAGCAGATACTGGGACAGGGAAACAGATACGCAGTATTTT.

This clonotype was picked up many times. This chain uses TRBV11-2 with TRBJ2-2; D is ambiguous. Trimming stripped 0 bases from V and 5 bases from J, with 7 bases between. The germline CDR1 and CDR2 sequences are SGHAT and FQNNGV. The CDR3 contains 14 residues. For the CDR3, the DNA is TGTGCCAGCAGCTTAGATCGGGTAACCGGGGAGCTGTTTTTT. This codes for CASSLDRVTGELFF. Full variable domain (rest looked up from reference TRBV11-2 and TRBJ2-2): EAGVAQSPRYKIIEKRQSVAFWCNPISGHATLYWYQQILGQGPKLLIQFQNNGVVDDSQLPKDRFSAERLKGVDSTLKIQPAKLEDSAVYLCASSLDRVTGELFFGEGSRLTVL.

This CDR3 reads CAIFSICNQPQHF. CDR3 bases: TGTGCCATCTTTTCCATCTGCAATCAGCCCCAGCATTTT. The V and J genes are TRBV27 and TRBJ1-5; unclear D gene. Trimming left V 10 bases short and J 2 bases short, with 12 bases between. The CDR3 length is 13 residues. Germline V CDR1 and CDR2: MNHEY, SMNVEV (reference sequence).

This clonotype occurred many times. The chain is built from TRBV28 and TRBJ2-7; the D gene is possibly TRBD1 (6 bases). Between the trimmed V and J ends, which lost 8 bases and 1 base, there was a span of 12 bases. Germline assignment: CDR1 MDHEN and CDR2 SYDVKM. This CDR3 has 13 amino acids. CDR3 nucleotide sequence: TGTGCCAGCGGACAGCCGCCATCCTACGAGCAGTACTTC. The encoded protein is CASGQPPSYEQYF.

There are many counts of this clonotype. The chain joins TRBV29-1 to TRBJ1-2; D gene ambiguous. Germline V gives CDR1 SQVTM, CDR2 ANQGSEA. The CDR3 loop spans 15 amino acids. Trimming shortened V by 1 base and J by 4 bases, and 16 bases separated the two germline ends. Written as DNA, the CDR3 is TGCAGCGTTGAAGTGCCGAAGACTGTTAGCTATGGCTACACCTTC. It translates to CSVEVPKTVSYGYTF.

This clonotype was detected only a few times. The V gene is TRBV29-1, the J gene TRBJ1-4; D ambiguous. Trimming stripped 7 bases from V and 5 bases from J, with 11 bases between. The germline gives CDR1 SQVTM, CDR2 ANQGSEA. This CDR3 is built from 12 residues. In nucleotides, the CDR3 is TGCAGCGCCCAGAGGACCAATGAAAAACTGTTTTTT. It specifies CSAQRTNEKLFF.

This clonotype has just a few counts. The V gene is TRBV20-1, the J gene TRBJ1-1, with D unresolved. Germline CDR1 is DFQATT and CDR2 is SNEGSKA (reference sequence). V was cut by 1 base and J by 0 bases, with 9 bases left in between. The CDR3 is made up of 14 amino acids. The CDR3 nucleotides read TGCAGTGCTAGAGTGCGGCAGTTGAACACTGAAGCTTTCTTT. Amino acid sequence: CSARVRQLNTEAFF.

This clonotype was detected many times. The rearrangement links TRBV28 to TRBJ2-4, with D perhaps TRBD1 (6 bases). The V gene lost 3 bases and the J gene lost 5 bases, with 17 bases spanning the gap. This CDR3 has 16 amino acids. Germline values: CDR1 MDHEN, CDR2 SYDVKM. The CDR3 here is CASSFWTASFQNIQYF. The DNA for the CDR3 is TGTGCCAGCAGTTTCTGGACAGCTAGCTTCCAAAACATTCAGTACTTC.

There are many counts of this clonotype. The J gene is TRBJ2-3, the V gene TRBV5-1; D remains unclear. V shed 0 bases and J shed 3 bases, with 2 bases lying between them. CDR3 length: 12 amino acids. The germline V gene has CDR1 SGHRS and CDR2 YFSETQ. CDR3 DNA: TGCGCCAGCAGCTTGGTTACAGATACGCAGTATTTT. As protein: CASSLVTDTQYF.

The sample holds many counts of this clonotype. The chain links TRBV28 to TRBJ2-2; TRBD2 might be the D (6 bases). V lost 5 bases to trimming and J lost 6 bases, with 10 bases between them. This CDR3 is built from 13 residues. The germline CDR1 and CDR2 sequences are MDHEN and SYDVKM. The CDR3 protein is CASSRRGPGELFF. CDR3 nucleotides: TGTGCCAGCAGTAGGAGGGGCCCCGGGGAGCTGTTTTTT.

CDR3 nucleotide sequence: TGTGCCAGCTCACCAACCGGGACAGGGGCCCCTAGCAATCAGCCCCAGCATTTT. Amino acids: CASSPTGTGAPSNQPQHF. J is TRBJ1-5 and V is TRBV18; 10 nucleotides line up with TRBD1. The germline V gene has CDR1 KGHSH and CDR2 LQKENI. This CDR3 is built from 18 residues. The V gene end was trimmed by 2 bases and the J gene end by 0 bases; junction bases not matched to a gene: 7.

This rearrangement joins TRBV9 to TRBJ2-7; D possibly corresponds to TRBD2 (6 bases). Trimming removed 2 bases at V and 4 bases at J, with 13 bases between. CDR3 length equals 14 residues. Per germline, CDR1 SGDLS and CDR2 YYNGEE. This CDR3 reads CASSVAGLEYEQYF. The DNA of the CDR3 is TGTGCCAGCAGCGTGGCGGGGCTGGAATACGAGCAGTACTTC.

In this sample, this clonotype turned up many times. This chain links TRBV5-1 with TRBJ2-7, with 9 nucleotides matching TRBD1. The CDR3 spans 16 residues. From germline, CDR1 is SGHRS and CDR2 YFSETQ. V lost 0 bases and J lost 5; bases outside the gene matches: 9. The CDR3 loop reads CASSLVPGQGGHEQYF. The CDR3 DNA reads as TGCGCCAGCAGCTTGGTGCCGGGACAGGGTGGACACGAGCAGTACTTC.

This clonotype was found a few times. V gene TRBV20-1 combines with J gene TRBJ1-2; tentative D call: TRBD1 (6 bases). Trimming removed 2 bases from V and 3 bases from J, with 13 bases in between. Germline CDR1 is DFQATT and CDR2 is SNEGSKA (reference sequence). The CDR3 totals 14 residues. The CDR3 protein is CSARPAGADYGYTF. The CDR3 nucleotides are TGCAGTGCTAGACCCGCAGGGGCGGACTATGGCTACACCTTC.

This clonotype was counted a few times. CDR3 sequence reads: CASSLGGTRTYGYTF. CDR3 in DNA: TGTGCCAGCAGCTTAGGAGGGACACGCACCTATGGCTACACCTTC. The chain uses TRBV7-8 and TRBJ1-2; the D gene is possibly TRBD1 (6 bases). V lost 1 base and J lost 4, with 13 bases in between. This CDR3 region has 15 residues. Germline CDR1 is SGHVS and CDR2 is FQNEAQ.

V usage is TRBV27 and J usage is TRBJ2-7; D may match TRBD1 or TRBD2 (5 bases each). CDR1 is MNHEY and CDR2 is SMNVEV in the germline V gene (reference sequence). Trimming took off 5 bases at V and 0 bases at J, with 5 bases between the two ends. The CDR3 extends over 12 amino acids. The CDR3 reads CASSGGSYEQYF. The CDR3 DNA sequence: TGTGCCAGCAGTGGGGGCTCCTACGAGCAGTACTTC.

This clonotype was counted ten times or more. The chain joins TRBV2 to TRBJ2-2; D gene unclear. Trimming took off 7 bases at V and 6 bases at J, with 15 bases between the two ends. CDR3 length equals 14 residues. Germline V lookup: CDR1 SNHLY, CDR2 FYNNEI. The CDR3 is CASTFYDRSGELFF. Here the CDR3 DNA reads TGTGCCAGCACTTTTTACGATAGATCCGGGGAGCTGTTTTTT.

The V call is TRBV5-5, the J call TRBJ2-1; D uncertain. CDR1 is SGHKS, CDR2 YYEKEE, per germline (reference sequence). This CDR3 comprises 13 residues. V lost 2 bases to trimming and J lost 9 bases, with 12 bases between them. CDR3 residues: CASSLFSLGEQFF. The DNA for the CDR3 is TGTGCCAGCAGCTTATTCTCGCTTGGTGAGCAGTTCTTC.

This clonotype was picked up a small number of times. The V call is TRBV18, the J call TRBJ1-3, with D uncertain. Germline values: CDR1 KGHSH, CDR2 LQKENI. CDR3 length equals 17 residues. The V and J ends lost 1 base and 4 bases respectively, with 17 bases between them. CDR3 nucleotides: TGTGCCAGCTCACCACTTGAGGCCTTTAACGGGGGAAACACCATATATTTT. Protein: CASSPLEAFNGGNTIYF.

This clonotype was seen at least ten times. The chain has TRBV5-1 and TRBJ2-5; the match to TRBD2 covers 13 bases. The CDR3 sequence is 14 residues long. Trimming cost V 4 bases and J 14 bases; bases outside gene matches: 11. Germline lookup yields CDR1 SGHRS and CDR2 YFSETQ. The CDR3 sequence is CASSAGLAGAFYYF. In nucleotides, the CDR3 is TGCGCCAGCAGCGCAGGACTAGCGGGGGCCTTTTATTACTTC.

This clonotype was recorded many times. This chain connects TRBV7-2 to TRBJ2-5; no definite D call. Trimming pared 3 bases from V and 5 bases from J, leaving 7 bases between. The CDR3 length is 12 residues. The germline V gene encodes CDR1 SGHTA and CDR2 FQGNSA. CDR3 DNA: TGTGCCAGCAGCTTCGCCATGGAGACCCAGTACTTC. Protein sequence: CASSFAMETQYF.